These T cell receptor beta chains were read from a single sample in a study of cytomegalovirus exposure and HLA in healthy donors. Sequenced by immunoSEQ multiplex PCR; TCRdb stores in-frame clones only, minus some. The sample holds more than 85,000 clones, approximately 12% seen once. The sample was PBMCs. The receptors come from a man between 35 and 55 years old in good health and CMV-seropositive. The CDR3 runs from the conserved cysteine through the conserved F or W. The D gene is left open where the match is weak. Clone size is shown for a subset of rows, as once, few, many or a class of expanded clone.

D gene	V gene	clone size	J gene	CDR3 protein	CDR3 DNA
-	TRBV2	few	TRBJ2-1	CASSDGRFVHEQFF	TGTGCCAGCAGTGATGGCAGGTTTGTACATGAGCAGTTCTTC
TRBD2	TRBV7-6	-	TRBJ2-2	CASSLDRSGRGNTGELFF	TGTGCCAGCAGCTTAGATCGCAGCGGGAGAGGGAACACCGGGGAGCTGTTTTTT
TRBD1	TRBV27	-	TRBJ1-4	CASSPLDRVSDEKLFF	TGTGCCAGCAGTCCCCTTGACAGGGTTTCGGATGAAAAACTGTTTTTT
-	TRBV9	-	TRBJ2-7	CASSVGGAGYEQYF	TGTGCCAGCAGCGTAGGGGGAGCGGGCTACGAGCAGTACTTC
TRBD2	TRBV12-5	-	TRBJ2-3	CASAQREGSPDTQYF	TGTGCTAGTGCTCAAAGGGAGGGGTCCCCGGATACGCAGTATTTT
-	TRBV10-1	once	TRBJ2-1	CASSGGSSSYNEQFF	TGCGCCAGCAGTGGCGGCTCCAGCTCCTACAATGAGCAGTTCTTC
TRBD2	TRBV10-3	-	TRBJ2-7	CAIRRGLAGLSSYEQYF	TGTGCCATCAGGAGGGGACTAGCGGGATTGAGCTCCTACGAGCAGTACTTC
-	TRBV19	few	TRBJ1-1	CATFRSGAGTEAFF	TGTGCCACTTTTAGATCAGGGGCGGGCACTGAAGCTTTCTTT
-	TRBV27	-	TRBJ2-4	CASGDFIGSKNIQYF	TGTGCCAGCGGGGACTTTATTGGATCCAAAAACATTCAGTACTTC
TRBD2	TRBV4-1	-	TRBJ2-3	CASSHLLAGVSTDTQYF	TGCGCCAGCAGCCACCTTTTAGCGGGAGTTAGCACAGATACGCAGTATTTT
-	TRBV4-3	-	TRBJ2-7	CASSQVLDSRSYEQYF	TGCGCCAGCAGCCAAGTTTTAGATTCCCGCTCCTACGAGCAGTACTTC
-	TRBV25-1	few	TRBJ1-2	CASSEYSGGDYGYTF	TGTGCCAGCAGTGAATACTCGGGGGGGGACTATGGCTACACCTTC
-	TRBV28	-	TRBJ2-7	CASSFPGHQTYEQYF	TGTGCCAGCAGTTTTCCGGGACACCAGACCTACGAGCAGTACTTC
-	TRBV4-1	-	TRBJ2-7	CASSQHGISDKAYEQYF	TGCGCCAGCAGCCAACATGGGATATCGGACAAGGCCTACGAGCAGTACTTC
TRBD2	TRBV4-1	few	TRBJ2-1	CASSQERRAGARNEQFF	TGCGCCAGCAGCCAAGAGCGGAGAGCGGGAGCCCGGAATGAGCAGTTCTTC
-	TRBV28	-	TRBJ2-7	CASSFTPYEQYF	TGTGCCAGCAGTTTTACACCCTACGAGCAGTACTTC
TRBD1	TRBV7-3	many	TRBJ2-1	CASSQQPGQPHNEQFF	TGTGCCAGCAGCCAACAACCGGGACAGCCTCACAATGAGCAGTTCTTC
TRBD1	TRBV5-6	-	TRBJ2-7	CASSEAGGLYEQYF	TGTGCCAGCAGCGAGGCAGGGGGCTTGTACGAGCAGTACTTC
TRBD2	TRBV9	-	TRBJ2-1	CASSVEAGGYNEQFF	TGTGCCAGCAGCGTAGAGGCGGGAGGCTACAATGAGCAGTTCTTC
-	TRBV7-2	few	TRBJ1-5	CASSSEQLQPQHF	TGTGCCAGCAGCTCCGAACAGCTTCAGCCCCAGCATTTT
TRBD1	TRBV2	-	TRBJ1-1	CASRITGDTEAFF	TGTGCCAGCAGGATCACAGGGGACACTGAAGCTTTCTTT
-	TRBV12-5	-	TRBJ2-7	CASGLVLGKGPSSYEQYF	TGTGCTAGTGGTTTGGTACTCGGAAAGGGGCCCAGCTCCTACGAGCAGTACTTC
TRBD1	TRBV18	few	TRBJ2-7	CASSPGQGHEQYF	TGTGCCAGCTCACCTGGACAGGGCCACGAGCAGTACTTC
-	TRBV19	few	TRBJ2-7	CASSIDFGGRYEQYF	TGTGCCAGTAGTATAGATTTCGGGGGGCGGTACGAGCAGTACTTC
TRBD2	TRBV9	-	TRBJ2-2	CASSVKSGRALGTGELFF	TGTGCCAGCAGCGTAAAAAGCGGGAGGGCCCTCGGGACCGGGGAGCTGTTTTTT
TRBD2	TRBV14	-	TRBJ2-1	CASSQSSGLSSYNEQFF	TGTGCCAGCAGCCAATCTAGCGGGTTGAGCTCCTACAATGAGCAGTTCTTC
TRBD2	TRBV9	few	TRBJ2-3	CASSGGGEGPPDTQYF	TGTGCCAGCAGCGGCGGGGGGGAGGGCCCACCCGATACGCAGTATTTT
TRBD1	TRBV18	few	TRBJ2-6	CASSRGQGASGANVLTF	TGTGCCAGCTCAAGGGGACAGGGGGCGTCGGGGGCCAACGTCCTGACTTTC
TRBD1	TRBV9	few	TRBJ2-7	CASSALGQGAYEQYF	TGTGCCAGCAGCGCCCTTGGACAGGGGGCGTACGAGCAGTACTTC
-	TRBV30	-	TRBJ1-2	CAWSWDKYGYTF	TGTGCCTGGAGCTGGGACAAATATGGCTACACCTTC
TRBD2	TRBV5-1	few	TRBJ2-4	CASSPKGLLGGRSGDIQYF	TGCGCCAGCAGCCCTAAAGGCCTGTTAGGCGGGAGGTCGGGCGACATTCAGTACTTC
-	TRBV19	few	TRBJ2-3	CASSIRDFNTDTQYF	TGTGCCAGTAGTATTCGGGACTTCAACACAGATACGCAGTATTTT
-	TRBV10-1	-	TRBJ2-7	CASSEKAAYEQYF	TGCGCCAGCAGTGAGAAGGCGGCCTACGAGCAGTACTTC
TRBD1	TRBV6-5	-	TRBJ2-3	CASSPRDRVTDTQYF	TGTGCCAGCAGCCCCCGGGACAGGGTTACAGATACGCAGTATTTT
-	TRBV11-2	few	TRBJ2-6	CASSHLQGALGANVLTF	TGTGCCAGCAGCCACCTCCAAGGGGCGCTTGGGGCCAACGTCCTGACTTTC
TRBD1	TRBV4-3	-	TRBJ1-2	CASSQGAGGDYGYTF	TGCGCCAGCAGCCAAGGAGCAGGGGGCGACTATGGCTACACCTTC
-	TRBV19	few	TRBJ2-7	CATRPSVAHEQYF	TGTGCCACCAGACCCTCGGTAGCCCACGAGCAGTACTTC
-	TRBV4-2	-	TRBJ2-6	CASSQDQGSGANVLTF	TGTGCCAGCAGCCAAGATCAGGGTTCTGGGGCCAACGTCCTGACTTTC
TRBD2	TRBV9	-	TRBJ2-5	CASRENRLAGETQYF	TGTGCCAGCAGGGAAAACCGACTAGCGGGGGAGACCCAGTACTTC
TRBD2	TRBV27	-	TRBJ2-7	CASSWSASGSYEQYF	TGTGCCAGCAGTTGGAGTGCTAGCGGGAGCTACGAGCAGTACTTC
-	TRBV19	-	TRBJ2-7	CASSMGGYEQYF	TGTGCCAGTAGTATGGGAGGCTACGAGCAGTACTTC
-	TRBV7-9	-	TRBJ2-7	CASSPQVSSYEQYF	TGTGCCAGCAGCCCACAGGTTAGCTCCTACGAGCAGTACTTC
-	TRBV28	-	TRBJ1-2	CASNGGWYGYTF	TGTGCCAGCAACGGGGGGTGGTATGGCTACACCTTC
-	TRBV11-2	-	TRBJ1-3	CASSLLETGNTIYF	TGTGCCAGCAGCTTGTTGGAGACTGGAAACACCATATATTTT
TRBD1	TRBV5-1	-	TRBJ2-3	CASSWGQTSDTQYF	TGCGCCAGCAGCTGGGGACAGACTTCAGATACGCAGTATTTT
-	TRBV4-1	few	TRBJ1-1	CASSLAGALDTEAFF	TGCGCCAGCAGCCTCGCGGGGGCCCTAGACACTGAAGCTTTCTTT
TRBD2	TRBV10-1	few	TRBJ2-7	CASMASGSYEQYF	TGCGCCAGCATGGCTAGCGGGAGTTACGAGCAGTACTTC
TRBD2	TRBV4-1	few	TRBJ2-7	CASSQMGLVPYEQYF	TGCGCCAGCAGCCAAATGGGACTAGTCCCCTACGAGCAGTACTTC
-	TRBV4-3	-	TRBJ1-5	CASSQDPQGNQPQHF	TGCGCCAGCAGCCAAGATCCCCAGGGGAATCAGCCCCAGCATTTT
TRBD1	TRBV6-1	few	TRBJ1-2	CASSGTVYGYTF	TGTGCCAGCAGCGGGACAGTCTATGGCTACACCTTC
TRBD1	TRBV6-1	-	TRBJ2-7	CASSRTGETYEQYF	TGTGCCAGCAGTCGGACAGGGGAAACCTACGAGCAGTACTTC
-	TRBV14	-	TRBJ2-7	CASSLFGYEQYF	TGTGCCAGCAGCCTTTTCGGGTACGAGCAGTACTTC
-	TRBV6-5	-	TRBJ2-7	CASSYSRQVYEQYF	TGTGCCAGCAGTTACTCCAGACAGGTCTACGAGCAGTACTTC
TRBD1	TRBV7-9	few	TRBJ2-1	CASSFPGTVYNEQFF	TGTGCCAGCAGCTTCCCGGGGACAGTATACAATGAGCAGTTCTTC
-	TRBV25-1	-	TRBJ2-5	CASRAEARDKYIETQYF	TGTGCCAGCAGGGCCGAAGCTCGGGACAAGTATATAGAGACCCAGTACTTC
TRBD1	TRBV27	-	TRBJ1-2	CASTGDSNYGYTF	TGTGCCAGCACTGGGGACAGCAACTATGGCTACACCTTC
TRBD2	TRBV5-1	few	TRBJ2-1	CASSAGLAGESYNEQFF	TGCGCCAGCAGCGCGGGACTAGCGGGCGAATCCTACAATGAGCAGTTCTTC
-	TRBV2	-	TRBJ1-2	CASSAFGYTF	TGTGCCAGCAGTGCTTTCGGCTACACCTTC
TRBD2	TRBV19	-	TRBJ2-3	CASSRSGRGDTQYF	TGTGCCAGTAGTCGCAGCGGGAGGGGGGATACGCAGTATTTT